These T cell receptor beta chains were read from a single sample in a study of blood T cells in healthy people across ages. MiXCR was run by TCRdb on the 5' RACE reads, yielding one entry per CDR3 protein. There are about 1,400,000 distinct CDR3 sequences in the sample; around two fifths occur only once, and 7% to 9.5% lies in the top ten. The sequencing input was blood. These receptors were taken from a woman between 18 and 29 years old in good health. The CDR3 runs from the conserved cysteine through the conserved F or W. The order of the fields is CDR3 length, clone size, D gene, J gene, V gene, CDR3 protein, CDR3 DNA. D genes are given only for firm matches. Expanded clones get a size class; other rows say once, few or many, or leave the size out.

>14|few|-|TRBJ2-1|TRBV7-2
CASSYGTHNNEQFF
TGTGCCAGCAGCTACGGGACCCACAACAATGAGCAGTTCTTC
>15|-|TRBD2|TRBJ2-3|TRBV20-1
CSARDSGSDTDTQYF
TGCAGTGCTAGGGATAGCGGGAGTGACACAGATACGCAGTATTTT
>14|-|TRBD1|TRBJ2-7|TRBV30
CAWSLGQGPREQYF
TGTGCCTGGAGTCTAGGACAGGGCCCTCGCGAGCAGTACTTC
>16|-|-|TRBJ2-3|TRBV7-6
CASSDSVAETTDTQYF
TGTGCCAGCAGCGATTCTGTAGCGGAGACCACAGATACGCAGTATTTT
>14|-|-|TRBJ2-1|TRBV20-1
CSARQNRYRNEQFF
TGCAGTGCCCGACAGAATAGATATCGCAATGAGCAGTTCTTC
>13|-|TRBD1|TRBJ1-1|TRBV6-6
CATGQAMNTEAFF
TGTGCCACCGGACAGGCCATGAACACTGAAGCTTTCTTT
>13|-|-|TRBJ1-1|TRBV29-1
CSVVSDANTEAFF
TGCAGCGTCGTATCGGACGCGAACACTGAAGCTTTCTTT
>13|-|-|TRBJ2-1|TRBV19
CASSISLGNEQFF
TGTGCCAGTAGTATAAGTCTTGGCAATGAGCAGTTCTTC
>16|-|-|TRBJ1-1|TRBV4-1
CASSQDRARANTEAFF
TGCGCCAGCAGCCAAGACCGGGCCAGGGCAAACACTGAAGCTTTCTTT
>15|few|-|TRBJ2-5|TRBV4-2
CASSQVAGSQETQYF
TGTGCCAGCAGCCAAGTTGCGGGTTCTCAAGAGACCCAGTACTTC
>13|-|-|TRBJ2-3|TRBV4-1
CASNQGSGDTQYF
TGCGCCAGCAACCAAGGGTCCGGTGATACGCAGTATTTT
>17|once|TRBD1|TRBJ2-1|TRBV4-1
CASSQPSGGQGGNEQFF
TGCGCCAGCAGCCAACCCTCAGGAGGACAGGGGGGGAATGAGCAGTTCTTC
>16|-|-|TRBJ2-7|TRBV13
CASSLSMGERSYEQYF
TGTGCCAGCAGCTTATCGATGGGAGAGAGGTCTTACGAGCAGTACTTC
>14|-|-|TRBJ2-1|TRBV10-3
CAIRGAVSYNEQFF
TGTGCCATCAGGGGAGCGGTCTCCTACAATGAGCAGTTCTTC
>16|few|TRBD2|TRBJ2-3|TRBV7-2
CASSLKAGGIGDTQYF
TGTGCCAGCAGCTTAAAGGCGGGAGGTATTGGAGATACGCAGTATTTT
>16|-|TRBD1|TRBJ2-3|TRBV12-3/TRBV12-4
CASSPLTGASTDTQYF
TGTGCCAGCAGTCCCCTGACAGGGGCCAGCACAGATACGCAGTATTTT
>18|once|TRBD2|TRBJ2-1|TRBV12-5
CASGLSTSGRMSYNEQFF
TGTGCTAGTGGTTTGTCGACTAGCGGGAGAATGTCCTACAATGAGCAGTTCTTC
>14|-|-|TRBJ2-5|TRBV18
CASSPGTQQETQYF
TGTGCCAGCTCACCCGGGACACAACAAGAGACCCAGTACTTC
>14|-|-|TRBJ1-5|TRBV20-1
CSAMDSSGNQPQHF
TGCAGTGCTATGGACAGTTCGGGCAATCAGCCCCAGCATTTT
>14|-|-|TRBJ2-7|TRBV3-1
CASSQALSGDEQYF
TGTGCCAGCAGCCAAGCTTTAAGTGGGGACGAGCAGTACTTC
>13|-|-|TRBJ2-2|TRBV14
CASSQVWAGELFF
TGTGCCAGCAGCCAAGTTTGGGCTGGGGAGCTGTTTTTT
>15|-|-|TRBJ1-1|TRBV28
CASSLFGWGSRRAFF
TGTGCCAGCAGTTTATTTGGCTGGGGGTCTCGGAGAGCTTTCTTT
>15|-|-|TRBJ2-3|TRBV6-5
CASTPGRTPTDTQYF
TGTGCCAGCACCCCGGGACGCACTCCCACAGATACGCAGTATTTT
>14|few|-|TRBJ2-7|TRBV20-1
CSARDQASDYEQYF
TGCAGTGCTAGAGATCAAGCTAGCGACTACGAGCAGTACTTC
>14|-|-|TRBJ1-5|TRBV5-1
CASSWDPDNQPQHF
TGCGCCAGCAGCTGGGACCCGGACAATCAGCCCCAGCATTTT
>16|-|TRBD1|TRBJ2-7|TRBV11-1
CASSLHPGTELYEQYF
TGTGCCAGCAGCTTACATCCCGGGACAGAGCTCTACGAGCAGTACTTC
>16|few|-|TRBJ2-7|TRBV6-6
CASSYSSQGISYEQYF
TGTGCCAGCAGTTACTCGAGCCAGGGAATCTCCTACGAGCAGTACTTC
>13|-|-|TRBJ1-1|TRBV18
CASSMGELTEAFF
TGTGCCAGCTCAATGGGGGAGCTCACTGAAGCTTTCTTT
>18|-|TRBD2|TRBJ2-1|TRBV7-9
CASSLLPGAGVRHNEQFF
TGTGCCAGCAGCTTACTGCCCGGGGCGGGGGTACGCCACAATGAGCAGTTCTTC
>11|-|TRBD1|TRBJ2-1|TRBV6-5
CASGQGGEQFF
TGTGCCAGCGGACAGGGCGGTGAGCAGTTCTTC
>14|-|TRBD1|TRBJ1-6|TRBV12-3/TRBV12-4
CASSRRQGASPLHF
TGTGCCAGCAGTCGCAGACAGGGGGCCTCACCCCTCCACTTT
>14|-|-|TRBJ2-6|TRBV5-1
CASSSGSGTNVLTF
TGCGCCAGCAGCTCAGGGTCTGGGACCAACGTCCTGACTTTC
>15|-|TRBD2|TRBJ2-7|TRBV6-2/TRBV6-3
CASTKSGSSYNEQYF
TGTGCCAGCACTAAAAGCGGGAGCTCCTACAATGAGCAGTACTTC
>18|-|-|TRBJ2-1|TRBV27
CASSPPGKGRSFYNERFF
TGTGCCAGCAGTCCCCCAGGTAAGGGGAGGAGCTTCTACAATGAGCGGTTCTTC
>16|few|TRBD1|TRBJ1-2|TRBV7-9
CASSSATGTGVNGYTF
TGTGCCAGCAGCTCTGCGACCGGGACAGGGGTTAATGGCTACACCTTC
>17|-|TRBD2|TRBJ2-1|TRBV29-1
CSVEGLAGAKTYNEQFF
TGCAGCGTCGAGGGACTAGCGGGAGCCAAAACCTACAATGAGCAGTTCTTC
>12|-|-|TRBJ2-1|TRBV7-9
CASSWIAIEQFF
TGTGCCAGCAGCTGGATAGCGATTGAGCAGTTCTTC
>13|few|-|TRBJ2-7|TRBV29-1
CSVDGRGGVEQYF
TGCAGCGTTGACGGTAGGGGAGGTGTCGAGCAGTACTTC
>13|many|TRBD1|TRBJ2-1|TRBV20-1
CSARGQIYNEQFF
TGCAGTGCCCGGGGACAGATTTACAATGAGCAGTTCTTC
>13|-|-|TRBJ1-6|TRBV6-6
CASLAGSNSPLHF
TGTGCCAGTTTGGCAGGGAGTAATTCACCCCTCCACTTT
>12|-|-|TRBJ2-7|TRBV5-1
CASSLGSSKQYF
TGCGCCAGCAGCTTGGGTTCTTCCAAGCAGTACTTC
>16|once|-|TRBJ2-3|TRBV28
CASSSTLTQNVDTQYF
TGTGCCAGCAGTTCGACTCTCACCCAGAACGTCGATACGCAGTATTTT